This TCR beta chain was identified in a study of regulatory T cells in long-lasting Graves disease. CDR1 is SGHRS, CDR2 YFSETQ, per germline. The V gene lost 1 base and the J gene lost 3 bases, with 22 bases spanning the gap. CDR3 length equals 18 residues. Investigators prepared the TCR beta libraries by applying iRepertoire HTBI primers and Arm-PCR of CDR3 regions. TCRdb used MiXCR to reprocess the multiplex PCR reads, holding one entry per CDR3 protein. The profile shows hundreds of thousands of distinct CDR3 sequences, less than 20% of them singletons. This clonotype was counted ten times or more. Time point here: newly diagnosed GD, antithyroid drugs for less than 3 months. PBMC-derived RNA was used for the TCR library.

Sequencing was performed on peripheral blood mononuclear cells (PBMCs), taken at new diagnosis, from a patient treated with antithyroid drugs. This sequence originates from a female donor with Graves disease. The chain links TRBV5-1 to TRBJ1-2, with D perhaps TRBD1 (5 bases). The CDR3 bases are TGCGCCAGCAGCTTGACTTGGAGGAGGGGTAGAGGAGACTATGGCTACACCTTC. It translates to CASSLTWRRGRGDYGYTF.